This T cell receptor (beta chain) is from a study of T cells in Graves' hyperthyroidism and ophthalmopathy. About the research overall: Staff took peripheral blood when the initial diagnosis was made, before any treatment began.

The germline CDR1 and CDR2 sequences are SNHLY and FYNNEI. The CDR3 loop spans 13 amino acids. The V segment lost 6 bases and the J segment 6 bases; nucleotides outside the gene matches: 8. Amplified regions were TCR beta CDR3 sequences from RNA transcripts. With the HTBI primer set, the TCR CDR3 went through a first round of RT-PCR. TCRdb re-called the multiplex PCR reads through MiXCR, storing one row per CDR3 protein. The sample has roughly 250,000 distinct CDR3 sequences; about 17% are singletons. This clonotype showed up many times. This chain joins TRBV2 and TRBJ2-7; 7 nucleotides match TRBD2. The origin of this receptor is a woman between 18 and 29 years old with Graves' ophthalmopathy. Sequencing was performed on blood. CDR3 protein: CASRGGSGPEQYF. The CDR3 region has the DNA TGTGCCAGCAGGGGGGGGAGCGGTCCCGAGCAGTACTTC.